This section outlines one TCR beta chain sequence together with its context. This clone was seen just once. This clone's antigen is unknown. Base qualities are missing; no much larger clone stands one base away. These data are taken from a study of T cell responses to AZD1222 COVID-19 vaccine (dated by TCRdb to the early 2020s). Looking at the study overall: AZD1222 recipients with second doses at about 4 weeks or about 12 weeks were pooled, because spike-specific TCR depth and breadth did not differ between schedules. A total of more than 230 trial participants underwent TCR sequencing, of whom some 210 received two doses of AZD1222 and 26 received two doses of the MenACWY control vaccine. Enrollment into the trials was organized by age into subgroups of 18-55, 56-69 and 70-plus years, and those subgroups contained roughly 150, 30 and 60 TCR-sequenced participants, respectively.

The full study reports these points: The whole spike protein was spanned by vaccine-associated CD4 TCRs, and dominant responses were seen in regions 160-218 and 743-854. Because no day 14 peak-response samples were available, repertoires were characterized only after the peak T cell response. Conclusions about previously exposed vaccinees were limited because only six AZD1222 recipients were SARS-CoV-2 seropositive at baseline. In the small 56-69-year group, the increase in depth fell short of significance, most likely because of low power. Spike-specific TCR breadth and depth rose significantly after two AZD1222 doses compared with day 0 and with MenACWY recipients. Most participants were white British and females outnumbered males, and the authors suggested that clonal diversity may have been underestimated. Epitopes outside the regions mutated in the B.1.351 and B.1.1.7 variants were reportedly recognized by nearly half of the unique spike-specific TCRs.

The CDR3 regions of human TCRbeta chains were analyzed by immunosequencing. The paper's data handling went like this. Repertoire TCRs were matched against a reference library of SARS-CoV-2-specific TCRs generated with the MIRA antigen-specificity platform. Breadth meant the fraction of unique TCRs that were SARS-CoV-2-associated, whereas depth meant the fraction of total T cells that were SARS-CoV-2-associated. Using the MIRA data, each spike-specific TCR was mapped to the spike region that the TCR reacts to and placed in a CD4 or CD8 class. Log10-transformed breadth and depth values were compared by one-way ANOVA with Sidak's multiple comparisons tests. TCRdb limited this immuneACCESS table to in-frame rearrangements with V and J called. A share of clones is missing; checked studies link under half to unresolved V genes, and the rest is unexplained. V and J calls and clone size follow that table, whereas D and trimming were derived from the DNA. The sample table records approximately 100,000 clones; approximately 90% of these occur just once. Of the sample, over 3.5% falls within the top ten clones.

This sample's time point label indicates: baseline before first vaccination. Samples from vaccinated people were obtained from the UK trials COV001 and COV002, which included a single-blind randomized controlled phase 2/3 trial of AZD1222 (ChAdOx1 nCoV-19) in healthy adults. Trial participant PBMC samples were collected at day 0 and day 28 after the second dose for TCRbeta chain sequencing. A distance of 16 bases separates the germline ends of V and J, which lose 5 bases and 8 bases respectively. The CDR3 covers 14 residues, taking in both the cysteine and the phenylalanine. Of the read, only the CDR3 DNA is kept; its 42 bases are in frame from base 1. Reading the germline V gene gives CDR1 SGHRS and CDR2 YFSETQ.

This clonotype was sampled from an adult in good health. Sequenced here: peripheral blood, sampled on day 0 of AZD1222 vaccination. The chain was built from TRBV5-1 and TRBJ1-4, and perhaps TRBD1 as D gene, on 6 matching bases. The encoded CDR3 is CASSENTGGEKLFF. The nucleotides read TGCGCCAGCAGTGAGAATACGGGGGGCGAAAAACTGTTTTTT. Full variable domain (CDR3 extended with the reference TRBV5-1 and TRBJ1-4 proteins): KAGVTQTPRYLIKTRGQQVTLSCSPISGHRSVSWYQQTPGQGLQFLFEYFSETQRNKGNFPGRFSGRQFSNSRSEMNVSTLELGDSALYLCASSENTGGEKLFFGSGTQLSVL.